The 31 T cell receptor beta chains given below trace back to one sample, sequenced in a study of T cells after yellow fever vaccination. TCRdb called the 5' RACE reads again in MiXCR, with one record for every CDR3 protein. The sample yields 250,000 to 400,000 distinct CDR3 sequences, 4% to 5.5% seen once. The sequencing here drew on PBMCs, taken 15 days after the yellow fever booster vaccination. Every receptor here comes from a man between 18 and 29 years old who received the YFV17D yellow fever vaccine.

The chain combines TRBV7-3 with TRBJ2-3; 8 bases agree with TRBD2. Germline CDR1 is SGHTA and CDR2 is FQGTGA. The CDR3 loop spans 17 amino acids. With 2 bases clipped from V and 1 base from J, the junction kept 8 bases outside the gene matches. CDR3: CASSLSLFGGGTDTQYF. CDR3 DNA: TGTGCCAGCAGCTTATCATTATTCGGGGGGGGCACAGATACGCAGTATTTT.

This clonotype appeared a few times. The V call is TRBV11-2, the J call TRBJ2-1; TRBD1 matches at 11 bases. V lost 3 bases, J lost 8 bases, and 6 bases stayed unmatched. This CDR3 has 15 amino acids. Germline V CDR1 and CDR2: SGHAT, FQNNGV. The CDR3 protein is CASSLPGQGGYEQFF. The CDR3 DNA sequence: TGTGCCAGCAGCTTGCCGGGACAGGGGGGGTATGAGCAGTTCTTC.

The chain combines TRBV24-1 with TRBJ2-3; 7 bases fit TRBD1. The CDR3 has 15 amino acids. V dropped 7 bases and J dropped 1; count of bases not matched to a gene: 7. Germline V gene lookup returns CDR1 KGHDR and CDR2 SFDVKD. In DNA form, the CDR3 reads TGTGCCACCAGCTCAACAGGGGCCGGCACAGATACGCAGTATTTT. Translating gives CATSSTGAGTDTQYF.

This clonotype was seen at least ten times. This chain uses TRBV7-8 with TRBJ2-7; D gene uncertain. CDR1 is SGHVS, CDR2 FQNEAQ, per germline. The CDR3 contains 15 residues. V lost 3 bases and J 9 bases, leaving 21 bases between the germline ends. CDR3 residues: CASSFEMNPTGLQYF. CDR3 nucleotide sequence: TGTGCCAGCAGCTTCGAGATGAACCCTACCGGTTTGCAGTACTTC.

This clonotype was recorded at least ten times. This chain joins TRBV6-5 and TRBJ2-7, with 9 bases lining up with TRBD1. The germline V gene has CDR1 MNHEY and CDR2 SVGAGI. The CDR3 consists of 12 residues. V was clipped by 10 bases and J by 5 bases; unmatched bases: 6. The CDR3 loop reads CATSGTGNEQYV. DNA for the CDR3: TGTGCCACCTCCGGGACAGGGAACGAGCAGTACGTC.

This clonotype was recorded many times. The chain recombines TRBV20-1 with TRBJ2-3, with a possible D match to TRBD1 (6 bases). Trimming pared 3 bases from V and 6 bases from J, leaving 16 bases between. The CDR3 runs 14 residues. Germline V gene data show CDR1 as DFQATT and CDR2 as SNEGSKA (reference sequence). DNA for the CDR3: TGCAGTGCTAGTCGGCAGGGGATTGCCGATACGCAGTATTTT. The encoded protein is CSASRQGIADTQYF.

In its sample, this clonotype was seen a few times. The chain is built from TRBV15 and TRBJ2-6; D uncertain. CDR3 length equals 17 residues. Germline V gene data show CDR1 as LNHNV and CDR2 as YYDKDF (reference sequence). V was pared by 0 bases and J by 0 bases, with 9 bases between. CDR3 loop: CATSREYTISGANVLTF. CDR3 coding DNA: TGTGCCACCAGCAGAGAATACACCATCTCTGGGGCCAACGTCCTGACTTTC.

This clonotype has a handful of counts. This chain connects TRBV12-3 or TRBV12-4 to TRBJ2-2, with 8 bases identical to TRBD1. The CDR3 sequence is 16 residues long. The V and J ends lost 5 bases and 0 bases, in that order; junction bases with no gene match: 5. In nucleotides, the CDR3 is TGTGCCAGCAGTCCTCAGGGGGCGTCGAACACCGGGGAGCTGTTTTTT. It is translated as CASSPQGASNTGELFF.

This clonotype occurred a few times. The J gene is TRBJ2-7, the V gene TRBV7-2; TRBD1 matches 7 bases. This CDR3 contains 14 residues. The J segment lost 4 bases and the V segment lost 5 bases, leaving 8 bases of the junction unmatched. Germline lookup yields CDR1 SGHTA and CDR2 FQGNSA. CDR3 loop: CASSPEQGRYEQYF. The DNA for the CDR3 is TGTGCCAGCAGCCCTGAACAGGGGCGGTACGAGCAGTACTTC.

This clonotype was observed many times. The J gene is TRBJ2-3, the V gene TRBV20-1, with 7 bases fitting TRBD1. The junction had 6 bases not matched to a gene; V was cut back by 6 bases and J by 6 bases. Germline V gene lookup returns CDR1 DFQATT and CDR2 SNEGSKA (reference sequence). The CDR3 covers 12 residues. CDR3 sequence reads: CSAIGQADTQYF. The CDR3 coding sequence is TGCAGTGCAATCGGACAGGCGGATACGCAGTATTTT.

This sequence joins TRBV12-3 or TRBV12-4 and TRBJ2-1; D not resolved. Trimming stripped 4 bases from V and 7 bases from J, with 14 bases between. The CDR3 sequence is 14 residues long. The CDR3 region is CASSSRATRNEQFF. As DNA, the CDR3 is TGTGCCAGCAGTTCCCGGGCCACGAGGAATGAGCAGTTCTTC.

The table lists this clonotype with many counts. This chain joins TRBV20-1 and TRBJ1-1; maybe TRBD1 (6 bases). The CDR3 loop spans 14 amino acids. Germline V lookup: CDR1 DFQATT, CDR2 SNEGSKA (reference sequence). Trimming removed 3 bases from V and 2 bases from J, with 13 bases in between. The CDR3 DNA sequence: TGCAGTGCTAGGTTTGGACAGTTTAACACTGAAGCTTTCTTT. It encodes CSARFGQFNTEAFF.

This clonotype was seen repeatedly, ten times or more. The J gene is TRBJ1-6, the V gene TRBV9; D gene ambiguous. Trimming removed 8 bases at V and 1 base at J, with 10 bases between. The CDR3 has 14 amino acids. CDR1 and CDR2 (germline): SGDLS, YYNGEE. CDR3 nucleotides: TGTGCCAGTGGGAAGGAATCCTATAATTCACCCCTCCACTTT. It translates to CASGKESYNSPLHF.

The rearrangement joins TRBV27 to TRBJ2-1; 7 positions agree with TRBD1. Losses at the gene ends were 5 bases for V and 3 bases for J; bases not matched to a gene: 4. This CDR3 contains 14 residues. CDR1 and CDR2 (germline): MNHEY, SMNVEV (reference sequence). For the CDR3, the DNA is TGTGCCAGCAGTCCACGACAGGGCTACAATGAGCAGTTCTTC. As protein: CASSPRQGYNEQFF.

J is TRBJ1-6 and V is TRBV5-1, with TRBD1 matching 7 bases. Trimming removed 3 bases from V and 5 bases from J; junction bases left unmatched: 5. Germline CDR1 is SGHRS and CDR2 is YFSETQ. This CDR3 comprises 15 residues. The CDR3 DNA reads TGCGCCAGCAGCTCGGCACAGGGGAATAATTCACCCCTCCACTTT. This gives the protein CASSSAQGNNSPLHF.

This clonotype was counted only a few times. This chain joins TRBV18 and TRBJ2-1; 13 positions match TRBD2. This CDR3 comprises 19 residues. The V segment lost 0 bases and the J segment 1 base; nucleotides outside the gene matches: 6. Germline lookup yields CDR1 KGHSH and CDR2 LQKENI. The CDR3 sequence: CASSPPGLAGLASYNEQFF. CDR3 in DNA: TGTGCCAGCTCACCACCGGGACTAGCGGGGCTGGCATCCTACAATGAGCAGTTCTTC. Complete variable domain (other parts from reference TRBV18 and TRBJ2-1): NAGVMQNPRHLVRRRGQEARLRCSPMKGHSHVYWYRQLPEEGLKFMVYLQKENIIDESGMPKERFSAEFPKEGPSILRIQQVVRGDSAAYFCASSPPGLAGLASYNEQFFGPGTRLTVL.

This clonotype has only a few counts. The chain links TRBV7-6 to TRBJ1-4; weak D call: TRBD1 (5 bases). Trimming shortened V by 1 base and J by 8 bases, and 8 bases separated the two germline ends. The CDR3 has 13 amino acids. Germline V lookup: CDR1 SGHVS, CDR2 FNYEAQ. The CDR3 here is CASSLDWGEKLFF. The CDR3 DNA sequence: TGTGCCAGCAGCTTAGACTGGGGGGAAAAACTGTTTTTT. The full variable domain, its missing parts supplied by reference TRBV7-6 and TRBJ1-4, is GAGVSQSPRYKVTKRGQDVALRCDPISGHVSLYWYRQALGQGPEFLTYFNYEAQQDKSGLPNDRFSAERPEGSISTLTIQRTEQRDSAMYRCASSLDWGEKLFFGSGTQLSVL.

The sample holds many counts of this clonotype. The chain recombines TRBV7-2 with TRBJ1-2; TRBD1 might be the D (6 bases). CDR1 is SGHTA and CDR2 is FQGNSA in the germline V gene. The CDR3 has 15 residues. V dropped 2 bases and J dropped 4 bases, with 14 bases sitting between them. The CDR3 sequence: CASSLSPGQLYGYTF. The CDR3 coding sequence is TGTGCCAGCAGCTTATCCCCCGGACAGCTCTATGGCTACACCTTC.

The V call is TRBV7-6, the J call TRBJ1-1; D remains unclear. V lost 5 bases, J lost 2 bases, and 12 bases lay in between. The CDR3 spans 14 residues. Germline lookup yields CDR1 SGHVS and CDR2 FNYEAQ. The CDR3 region is CASSPREVNTEAFF. As DNA, the CDR3 is TGTGCCAGCAGCCCCCGGGAAGTAAACACTGAAGCTTTCTTT.

The CDR3 loop reads CASSSGLVHVEQFF. The CDR3 nucleotides are TGTGCCAGCAGCTCCGGACTAGTACACGTTGAGCAGTTCTTC. The chain is built from TRBV5-5 and TRBJ2-1; TRBD2 aligns across 7 bases. The germline V gene has CDR1 SGHKS and CDR2 YYEKEE (reference sequence). CDR3 length: 14 residues. V was pared by 3 bases and J by 9 bases, with 9 bases of the junction left unmatched.

The chain employs TRBV4-1 and TRBJ2-1; D is perhaps TRBD1 (6 bases). The V gene lost 3 bases and the J gene lost 5 bases, with 8 bases spanning the gap. The CDR3 spans 13 residues. From germline, CDR1 is MGHRA and CDR2 YSYEKL. The CDR3 region is CASSQPGDNEQFF. CDR3 nucleotide sequence: TGCGCCAGCAGCCAGCCAGGGGACAATGAGCAGTTCTTC.

This clonotype was observed at least ten times. The rearrangement links TRBV20-1 to TRBJ1-1; the D is unclear. Trimming removed 6 bases from V and 1 base from J, with 24 bases in between. The length of the CDR3 is 17 residues. The germline gives CDR1 DFQATT, CDR2 SNEGSKA (reference sequence). The CDR3 bases are TGCAGTGCCATAGAGCAGTTCGGGGAAATCCCGAACACTGAAGCTTTCTTT. Its translation: CSAIEQFGEIPNTEAFF.

The table lists this clonotype with a few counts. The CDR3 DNA reads as TGTGCCAGCAGCTTAGGGGGGAGCGGCTACGAGCAGTACGTC. This sequence encodes CASSLGGSGYEQYV. The chain carries TRBV7-9 and TRBJ2-7; the D gene could be TRBD1 or TRBD2 (5 bases each). Germline values: CDR1 SEHNR, CDR2 FQNEAQ (reference sequence). The CDR3 has 14 amino acids. Trimming cost V 1 base and J 3 bases, with 10 bases left between them.

This clonotype was counted only a few times. This chain joins TRBV3-1 and TRBJ1-2; tentatively, D is TRBD1 (5 bases). The CDR3 is 14 amino acids. The V gene's germline CDR1 is LGHDT and CDR2 YNNKEL (reference sequence). Trimming stripped 3 bases from V and 6 bases from J, with 14 bases between. As DNA, the CDR3 is TGTGCCAGCAGCCAGGGGCAGGGCTGGGATGGCTACACCTTC. Residues: CASSQGQGWDGYTF.

This clonotype was counted ten times or more. This rearrangement joins TRBV7-6 to TRBJ2-7; no clear D gene. The CDR3 length is 12 residues. V was trimmed by 5 bases and J by 6 bases, leaving 11 bases between them. Germline V lookup: CDR1 SGHVS, CDR2 FNYEAQ. The CDR3 DNA sequence: TGTGCCAGCAGCCCTAACGGGCTCGAGCAGTACTTC. Encoded protein: CASSPNGLEQYF.

This clonotype was seen a few times. CDR3 nucleotide sequence: TGTGCCAGCAGCAAACCGAGGGGTAGGAGTGAAAAACTGTTTTTT. Protein product: CASSKPRGRSEKLFF. This chain links TRBV21-1 with TRBJ1-4; TRBD1, the D gene given by the table, was not confirmed from the DNA. TRBV21-1 is assigned pseudogene status. The CDR3 length is 15 residues.

The chain couples TRBV5-4 to TRBJ2-5; D gene ambiguous. This CDR3 has 13 amino acids. Germline CDR1 reads SGHNT; CDR2 reads YYREEE (reference sequence). V was pared by 5 bases and J by 4 bases, with 12 bases between. CDR3 bases: TGTGCCAGCAGAGGATTCTCGGGAGAGACCCAGTACTTC. Translating it yields CASRGFSGETQYF.

J is TRBJ2-2 and V is TRBV7-3, with 10 bases fitting TRBD1. Trimming cost V 3 bases and J 6 bases; bases outside gene matches: 4. This CDR3 region has 15 residues. Germline V CDR1 and CDR2: SGHTA, FQGTGA. CDR3 sequence reads: CASSFQTGGPGELFF. CDR3 coding DNA: TGTGCCAGCAGCTTCCAGACAGGGGGCCCCGGGGAGCTGTTTTTT.

This clonotype turned up a few times. The J gene is TRBJ2-2, the V gene TRBV6-2 or TRBV6-3, with D unresolved. The CDR3 extends over 13 amino acids. The V end lost 0 bases, the J end lost 13 bases, and 12 bases lay between the germline ends. Germline-derived CDR1 and CDR2 are MNHEY and SVGEGT. The CDR3, as DNA: TGTGCCAGCAGTTACTCAAGACCTGAGGTGCTGTTTTTT. As protein: CASSYSRPEVLFF.

The V and J genes are TRBV27 and TRBJ2-6; no clear D. The CDR3 consists of 17 residues. Trimming stripped 7 bases from V and 2 bases from J, with 18 bases between. Germline CDR1 and CDR2: MNHEY and SMNVEV (reference sequence). Here the CDR3 reads CASTTGRGTTGANVLTF. In DNA form, the CDR3 reads TGTGCCAGCACTACCGGGCGAGGAACCACTGGGGCCAACGTCCTGACTTTC.

This clonotype was seen a few times. The chain has TRBV29-1 and TRBJ2-3; tentatively, D is TRBD1 or TRBD2 (5 bases each). The CDR3 sequence is 14 residues long. V lost 4 bases and J lost 0, with 11 bases in between. Germline V gives CDR1 SQVTM, CDR2 ANQGSEA. As DNA, the CDR3 is TGCAGCGTTGTTGGGGGATCTAGCACAGATACGCAGTATTTT. Translation: CSVVGGSSTDTQYF.